The 8 T cell receptor beta chains below all came from one sample that was sequenced in a study of vaccination effects on CD4 cells after COVID-19 (dated 2022 in TCRdb). Library generation was performed with the immunoSEQ multiplex PCR assay. Sourced from immuneACCESS, this table was stored by TCRdb with only in-frame sequences that have V and J called. A share of the clones is absent; for the studies checked, an unresolved V gene accounts for under half, and the remainder has no known explanation. Within this sample are tens of thousands of clones, with approximately 65% of them counted one time only. The leading ten clones occupy 5% to 6.5% of the sample. After approximately eleven days of culture, CD4+ T cells were isolated with the EasySep CD4+ T cell isolation kit. Their target antigens are unknown. Sequenced material: CD4+ T cells from PBMCs cultured without peptide, taken before COVID-19 vaccination. The source is a human donor who received a COVID-19 vaccine.

This clone was seen a few times. The chain couples TRBV6-2 or TRBV6-3 to TRBJ2-1, with TRBD2 matching over 13 bases. With 5 bases clipped from V and 6 bases from J, the junction kept 1 base outside the gene matches. The CDR3 extends over 14 amino acids. Germline CDR1 reads MNHEY; CDR2 reads SVGEGT. CDR3 coding DNA: TGTGCCAGCAGTGGGACTAGCGGGACCAATGAGCAGTTCTTC. As protein: CASSGTSGTNEQFF.

This clone was detected once. The rearrangement uses TRBV2 and TRBJ2-1; D may be TRBD2 (6 bases). Looked up from germline, CDR1 is SNHLY and CDR2 is FYNNEI. Deletions cut 5 bases from V and 5 bases from J, with 16 bases between. The CDR3 totals 15 residues. CDR3 sequence reads: CASSLDSSVDNEQFF. DNA of the CDR3: TGTGCCAGCAGTCTCGACTCTAGCGTTGACAATGAGCAGTTCTTC.

The chain couples TRBV10-3 to TRBJ2-7; 10 bases line up with TRBD2. The CDR3 loop spans 14 amino acids. After removal of 6 bases from V and 7 bases from J, the junction contained 9 bases not matched to a gene. Germline lookup yields CDR1 ENHRY and CDR2 SYGVKD. Here the CDR3 DNA reads TGTGCCATCAGCGCTAGCGGGGGCCCCGGGGAGCAGTACTTC. Translated, it gives CAISASGGPGEQYF.

The chain couples TRBV29-1 to TRBJ2-1; 8 nucleotides agree with TRBD2. J gave up 4 bases and V 4 bases, and 6 bases lay outside the gene matches. Per germline, CDR1 SQVTM and CDR2 ANQGSEA. This CDR3 is 14 amino acids long. The DNA for the CDR3 is TGCAGCGTTGGTAGCGGGGCCCGTTACAATGAGCAGTTCTTC. Its protein product is CSVGSGARYNEQFF.

A word on this clone: At one of its ends the junction is not consistent with the germline gene, which may arise from a read error. The CDR3 loop reads CASSLGPGETYEQYF. The CDR3, as DNA: TGTGCTAGCAGCTTAGGGCCAGGGGAGACGTACGAGCAGTACTTC. V is TRBV7-7 and J is TRBJ2-7; TRBD1 might be the D (6 bases). Germline CDR1 SSHAT, CDR2 FNYEAQ (reference sequence). CDR3 length equals 15 residues.

The chain links TRBV27 to TRBJ2-3; 10 bases match TRBD1. J was trimmed by 13 bases and V by 5 bases; bases with no gene match: 6. The CDR3 extends over 12 amino acids. Germline V gene lookup returns CDR1 MNHEY and CDR2 SMNVEV (reference sequence). The CDR3 reads CASSLSGTGEYF. Written as DNA, the CDR3 is TGTGCCAGCAGTCTCAGTGGGACAGGGGAGTATTTT.

V and J are TRBV5-1 and TRBJ1-4, with D possibly being TRBD1 (6 bases). The length of the CDR3 is 13 residues. Per germline, CDR1 SGHRS and CDR2 YFSETQ. V lost 5 bases and J lost 8, with 13 bases in between. The CDR3 DNA follows: TGCGCCAGCAGTTCAGGGGCACGAGAAAAACTGTTTTTT. Translating gives CASSSGAREKLFF.

The J gene is TRBJ2-7, the V gene TRBV2; no reliable D call. Trimming stripped 6 bases from V and 5 bases from J, with 5 bases between. From germline, CDR1 is SNHLY and CDR2 FYNNEI. CDR3 length: 10 residues. CDR3 bases: TGTGCCAGCAGCTCTAACGAGCAGTACTTC. It translates to CASSSNEQYF.